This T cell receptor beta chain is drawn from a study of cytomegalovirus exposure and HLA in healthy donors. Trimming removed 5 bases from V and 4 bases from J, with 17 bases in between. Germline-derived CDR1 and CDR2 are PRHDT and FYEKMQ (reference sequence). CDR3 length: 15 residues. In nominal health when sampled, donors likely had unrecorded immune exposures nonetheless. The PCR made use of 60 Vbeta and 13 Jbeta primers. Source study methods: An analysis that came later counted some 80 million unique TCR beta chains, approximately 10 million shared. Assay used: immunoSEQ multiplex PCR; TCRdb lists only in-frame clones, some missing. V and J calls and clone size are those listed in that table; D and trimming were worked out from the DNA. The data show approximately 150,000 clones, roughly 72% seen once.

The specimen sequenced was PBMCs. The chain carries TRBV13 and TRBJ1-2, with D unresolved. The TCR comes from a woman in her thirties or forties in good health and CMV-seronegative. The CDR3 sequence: CASSPSSTAIYGYTF. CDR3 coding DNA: TGTGCCAGCAGCCCTAGCTCGACGGCGATCTATGGCTACACCTTC.